Sequencing of this T cell receptor (beta chain) was carried out in a study of Ad26.COV2.S vaccination and SARS-CoV-2 variants. Study context: Recipients of Ad26.COV2.S got it intramuscularly, once or twice 56 days apart. Study outcomes and limitations: Individuals receiving vaccine had higher spike-specific TCR breadth than placebo recipients did.

Turning to this clone: The antigen is undetermined.

Treatment described: around 19 received Ad26.COV2.S at low or high dose, single or two shots; a few received placebo; per-sample allocation not given. Samples were taken on day 63 after the first vaccine or placebo injection. Expression of Wuhan-strain SARS-CoV-2 spike came from the Ad26 vector that formed the vaccine. Generated by immunoSEQ multiplex PCR, the TCRdb table keeps only in-frame clones and is missing some. This sample yields 440,000 or so clones, of which around 93% are seen a single time; 1.5% to 2% belongs to the top ten. Germline V gene data show CDR1 as MNHEY and CDR2 as SVGEGT. Trimming left V 5 bases short and J 0 bases short, with 11 bases between. The CDR3 is made up of 14 amino acids.

The source is a person aged 18 to 59 who received the Ad26.COV2.S COVID-19 vaccine or a placebo. J is TRBJ2-7 and V is TRBV6-2 or TRBV6-3; TRBD2 is a possible D gene (6 bases). This sample comprised peripheral blood, obtained in a trial of Ad26.COV2.S vaccine versus placebo. This CDR3 is CASSHATSSYEQYF. The CDR3 coding sequence is TGTGCCAGCAGTCATGCGACTAGCTCCTACGAGCAGTACTTC.